The 11 T cell receptor beta chains below come from one sample, sequenced in a study of OX40 agonist ivuxolimab in advanced cancers. Sequencing was performed with immunoSEQ multiplex PCR; in TCRdb, only in-frame clones are kept and a portion is missing. The sample contains about 48,000 clones, 91% of which appear only once. The sample here was CD4+ or CD8+ T cells sorted from blood, taken in a trial of the OX40 agonist ivuxolimab. These receptor sequences come from an adult with an advanced solid tumor such as melanoma, head and neck, liver or kidney cancer.

The V gene is TRBV6-5, the J gene TRBJ2-1; D may be TRBD2 (5 bases). V was cut by 5 bases and J by 8 bases, with 13 bases left in between. This CDR3 is 13 amino acids long. Germline V gene sequence: CDR1 MNHEY, CDR2 SVGAGI. CDR3 region: CASSETDSDEQFF. The CDR3 DNA sequence: TGTGCCAGCAGTGAGACGGACTCCGATGAGCAGTTCTTC.

The V and J genes are TRBV9 and TRBJ2-7; D is unresolved. V was shortened by 2 bases and J by 3 bases, with 15 bases between the two germline ends. CDR1 is SGDLS and CDR2 is YYNGEE in the germline V gene. The CDR3 loop spans 15 amino acids. CDR3 coding DNA: TGTGCCAGCAGCGTCACGCCCCAGGAAGGCTACGAGCAGTACTTC. It encodes CASSVTPQEGYEQYF.

This clone occurred once. The chain uses TRBV5-6 and TRBJ2-3, with 14 nucleotides matching TRBD2. The CDR3 sequence is 17 residues long. Losses at the gene ends were 5 bases for V and 3 bases for J; bases not matched to a gene: 8. The germline V gene encodes CDR1 SGHDT and CDR2 YYEEEE. Here the CDR3 reads CASSSGTSGRWTDTQYF. The CDR3 bases are TGTGCCAGCAGTTCCGGGACTAGCGGGAGATGGACAGATACGCAGTATTTT.

The chain joins TRBV5-1 to TRBJ1-1; 9 bases are a match to TRBD1. V shed 4 bases and J 1 base; nucleotides not matched to a gene: 8. Per germline, CDR1 SGHRS and CDR2 YFSETQ. The CDR3 length is 16 residues. CDR3 loop: CASSRGQGRQNTEAFF. In DNA form, the CDR3 reads TGCGCCAGCAGCCGAGGACAGGGGCGACAGAACACTGAAGCTTTCTTT.

For this clone: Other DNA sequences within the sample encode an identical CDR3. This rearrangement joins TRBV2 to TRBJ2-1; TRBD2 might be the D (5 bases). Between the trimmed V and J ends, which lost 5 bases and 3 bases, there was a span of 11 bases. This CDR3 is built from 14 residues. From germline, CDR1 is SNHLY and CDR2 FYNNEI. CDR3 in DNA: TGTGCCAGCAGTCCGGCGGGTCACTACAATGAGCAGTTCTTC. Its translation is CASSPAGHYNEQFF.

The chain is built from TRBV4-2 and TRBJ1-1; the match to TRBD1 covers 10 bases. Germline CDR1 reads LGHNA; CDR2 reads YNFKEQ. This CDR3 comprises 16 residues. The junction had 3 bases not matched to a gene; V was cut back by 1 base and J by 1 base. Here the CDR3 reads CASSQGQGAKNTEAFF. CDR3 DNA: TGTGCCAGCAGCCAAGGACAGGGGGCTAAGAACACTGAAGCTTTCTTT.

The genes are TRBV27 and TRBJ2-2, with D perhaps TRBD1 or TRBD2 (5 bases each). The V end lost 2 bases, the J end lost 1 base, and 11 bases lay between the germline ends. Germline V gives CDR1 MNHEY, CDR2 SMNVEV (reference sequence). The CDR3 contains 16 residues. The CDR3: CASSLGDGWNTGELFF. For the CDR3, the DNA is TGTGCCAGCAGTTTAGGGGACGGGTGGAACACCGGGGAGCTGTTTTTT.

V gene TRBV29-1 combines with J gene TRBJ2-1, with D perhaps matching TRBD1 or TRBD2 (5 bases each). Trimming cost V 3 bases and J 6 bases, with 9 bases left between them. CDR1 SQVTM and CDR2 ANQGSEA come from the germline V gene. CDR3 length: 12 residues. The CDR3 sequence: CSVDVGANEQFF. In DNA form, the CDR3 reads TGCAGCGTTGATGTCGGGGCCAATGAGCAGTTCTTC.

The genes are TRBV15 and TRBJ2-1; 14 nucleotides match TRBD2. This CDR3 is 18 amino acids long. Germline assignment: CDR1 LNHNV and CDR2 YYDKDF (reference sequence). Trimming removed 2 bases from V and 8 bases from J; junction bases left unmatched: 11. This CDR3 is CATSRFPTGTSGSDEQFF. CDR3 nucleotides: TGTGCCACCAGCAGATTTCCGACCGGGACTAGCGGGAGCGATGAGCAGTTCTTC.

The chain uses TRBV21-1 and TRBJ2-2; the D call in the table, TRBD1, was not verified against the DNA. TRBV21-1 is a pseudogene. CDR3 size: 16 residues. CDR3 in amino acids: CASSNPTGVDTGELFF. Here the CDR3 DNA reads TGTGCCAGCAGCAACCCGACAGGGGTCGACACCGGGGAGCTGTTTTTT.

CDR3 loop: CASRGKSGEQFF. The CDR3 DNA sequence: TGTGCCAGCAGGGGAAAATCGGGCGAGCAGTTCTTC. The gene calls are TRBV2 and TRBJ2-1; D is unclear. The V end lost 6 bases, the J end lost 10 bases, and 13 bases lay between the germline ends. CDR3 size: 12 residues. CDR1 and CDR2 (germline): SNHLY, FYNNEI.